This TCR beta chain was sequenced during a study of shared clonotypes between healthy human individuals. This CDR3 spans 15 amino acids. Trimming left V 1 base short and J 0 bases short, with 9 bases between. The germline V gene encodes CDR1 KGHSH and CDR2 LQKENI. CD8 cells classed as naive were CD45RO-negative and positively selected for CCR7, excluding terminally differentiated effector memory CD45RA+ cells. Every one of the donors was a Caucasian adult that lived in Nashville, Tennessee. Produced via immunoSEQ multiplex PCR; TCRdb's table is partial and in-frame only. This sample has about 1,900,000 clones, with roughly 94% found just once.

The clonotype originates from a man aged 18 to 29 in good health. This rearrangement joins TRBV18 to TRBJ1-1, with a possible D match to TRBD1 (5 bases). Sequenced material: naive CD8+ T cells sorted from blood. The CDR3: CASSPQDTMNTEAFF. CDR3 in DNA: TGTGCCAGCTCACCACAGGACACCATGAACACTGAAGCTTTCTTT.